Shown below are 30 T cell receptor beta chains from a single sample sequenced in a study of T-cell memory formation after mild COVID-19. TCRdb reprocessed the 5' RACE reads with MiXCR, giving one entry per CDR3 protein. In the table there are about 180,000 distinct CDR3 sequences, about 18% of which are singletons. The specimen was PBMCs or a T cell subset sorted from them (not recorded which). The receptors were sampled from a man between 18 and 29 years old who had mild COVID-19 (a few samples of this study predate the infection). Cell type and time point are not known.

This clonotype was recorded many times. The genes are TRBV29-1 and TRBJ2-5; D not resolved. CDR1 and CDR2 (germline): SQVTM, ANQGSEA. This CDR3 region has 11 residues. Trimming took off 7 bases at V and 1 base at J, with 7 bases between the two ends. The CDR3: CSADPQETQYF. As DNA, the CDR3 is TGCAGCGCGGACCCCCAAGAGACCCAGTACTTC.

V and J are TRBV24-1 and TRBJ1-1; D is possibly TRBD1 (6 bases). CDR1 is KGHDR and CDR2 is SFDVKD in the germline V gene. The CDR3 totals 15 residues. V lost 4 bases to trimming and J lost 0 bases, with 11 bases between them. CDR3 amino acids: CATSDNRDMNTEAFF. CDR3 in DNA: TGTGCCACCAGTGACAACAGGGACATGAACACTGAAGCTTTCTTT.

The rearrangement links TRBV20-1 to TRBJ2-7; unclear D gene. The length of the CDR3 is 16 residues. Germline V lookup: CDR1 DFQATT, CDR2 SNEGSKA (reference sequence). Trimming left V 0 bases short and J 0 bases short, with 15 bases between. CDR3 sequence reads: CSARDPRTFGSYEQYF. The CDR3, as DNA: TGCAGTGCTAGAGATCCAAGGACCTTCGGCTCCTACGAGCAGTACTTC.

V and J are TRBV12-3 or TRBV12-4 and TRBJ1-5; no definite D call. This CDR3 comprises 15 residues. Trimming left V 8 bases short and J 2 bases short, with 16 bases between. The CDR3 loop is CASSPRGGGNQPQHF. In nucleotides, the CDR3 is TGTGCCAGCTCCCCCCGGGGTGGGGGCAATCAGCCCCAGCATTTT.

The chain employs TRBV28 and TRBJ2-3; the D is unclear. Germline-derived CDR1 and CDR2 are MDHEN and SYDVKM. Trimming took 7 bases from V and 0 from J, leaving 8 bases between them. The length of the CDR3 is 13 residues. The CDR3 nucleotides are TGTGCCAGCACCGAACCTAGCACAGATACGCAGTATTTT. Translation gives CASTEPSTDTQYF. Full variable domain (outside the CDR3, taken from reference TRBV28 and TRBJ2-3): DVKVTQSSRYLVKRTGEKVFLECVQDMDHENMFWYRQDPGLGLRLIYFSYDVKMKEKGDIPEGYSVSREKKERFSLILESASTNQTSMYLCASTEPSTDTQYFGPGTRLTVL.

Only a few counts were recorded for this clonotype. The rearrangement uses TRBV4-3 and TRBJ1-1; D is uncertain. This CDR3 region has 14 residues. The V gene's germline CDR1 is LGHNA and CDR2 YSLEER. V gave up 4 bases and J gave up 1 base, with 10 bases separating them. CDR3 sequence (DNA): TGCGCCAGCAGCCGGGCTCGAGAGAACACTGAAGCTTTCTTT. This sequence encodes CASSRARENTEAFF.

This clonotype was recorded a few times. The V call is TRBV10-3, the J call TRBJ2-5, with 7 nucleotides matching TRBD2. The CDR3 covers 15 residues. The ends lost 0 bases at V and 3 bases at J; junction bases unmatched: 4. Germline assignment: CDR1 ENHRY and CDR2 SYGVKD. This CDR3 reads CAISESGGREETQYF. DNA of the CDR3: TGTGCCATCAGTGAGTCCGGGGGGAGGGAAGAGACCCAGTACTTC.

The chain is built from TRBV2 and TRBJ2-3, with 7 positions matching TRBD1. Losses at the gene ends were 5 bases for V and 8 bases for J; bases not matched to a gene: 10. This CDR3 has 14 residues. Germline-derived CDR1 and CDR2 are SNHLY and FYNNEI. The CDR3 DNA follows: TGTGCCAGCAGTAGGACAGGCTTGTACGGTACGCAGTATTTT. Its translation is CASSRTGLYGTQYF. The full variable domain, rest sourced from reference TRBV2 and TRBJ2-3, is EPEVTQTPSHQVTQMGQEVILRCVPISNHLYFYWYRQILGQKVEFLVSFYNNEISEKSEIFDDQFSVERPDGSNFTLKIRSTKLEDSAMYFCASSRTGLYGTQYFGPGTRLTVL.

This clonotype has ten or more counts. The rearrangement links TRBV20-1 to TRBJ1-3, with D perhaps matching TRBD1 (6 bases). This CDR3 is built from 14 residues. The germline V gene has CDR1 DFQATT and CDR2 SNEGSKA (reference sequence). The germline V and J ends were trimmed by 4 bases and 0 bases, with 10 bases remaining between them. The CDR3 loop is CSAKDRTSGNTIYF. The CDR3, as DNA: TGCAGTGCTAAAGACAGGACCTCTGGAAACACCATATATTTT.

The chain uses TRBV6-4 and TRBJ1-6, with TRBD1 matching over 7 bases. The CDR3 covers 18 residues. The J segment lost 5 bases and the V segment lost 7 bases, leaving 17 bases of the junction unmatched. From germline, CDR1 is MRHNA and CDR2 SNTAGT. CDR3 nucleotide sequence: TGTGCCAGCATACGGAGATCATCCTACAGGGGAGATAATTCACCCCTCCACTTT. Translating gives CASIRRSSYRGDNSPLHF.

The chain recombines TRBV20-1 with TRBJ2-1; TRBD2 is a possible D gene (5 bases). V was shortened by 1 base and J by 7 bases, with 17 bases between the two germline ends. Germline loops: CDR1 DFQATT, CDR2 SNEGSKA (reference sequence). This CDR3 is built from 15 residues. The CDR3 DNA is TGCAGTGCTAGAGTGGCTAGCAGGCCCTTGAATGAGCAGTTCTTC. Residues: CSARVASRPLNEQFF.

Only a few counts were recorded for this clonotype. J is TRBJ2-7 and V is TRBV18; 7 positions agree with TRBD1. The CDR3 spans 16 residues. The trim removed 0 bases at V and 0 bases at J, leaving 5 bases unmatched. The germline CDR1 and CDR2 sequences are KGHSH and LQKENI. The CDR3 nucleotides are TGTGCCAGCTCACCACCGGCCAGGGGGAGCTCCTACGAGCAGTACTTC. Its translation is CASSPPARGSSYEQYF.

This clonotype appeared many times. V is TRBV5-6 and J is TRBJ2-3; D is possibly TRBD2 (6 bases). The CDR3 has 15 residues. Trimming cost V 2 bases and J 1 base, with 11 bases left between them. Germline V gene sequence: CDR1 SGHDT, CDR2 YYEEEE. CDR3 DNA sequence: TGTGCCAGCAGCTTCGTGGGGGGTGGCACAGATACGCAGTATTTT. The encoded protein is CASSFVGGGTDTQYF.

The chain recombines TRBV4-2 with TRBJ2-7; D is perhaps TRBD2 (6 bases). Germline-derived CDR1 and CDR2 are LGHNA and YNFKEQ. The V and J ends lost 0 bases and 1 base respectively, with 10 bases between them. This CDR3 has 15 residues. CDR3 in DNA: TGTGCCAGCAGCCAAGATTTGGGGGGATCCTACGAGCAGTACTTC. Translating it yields CASSQDLGGSYEQYF.

This clonotype was observed at least ten times. The genes are TRBV20-1 and TRBJ2-5; TRBD2 aligns across 8 bases. The trim removed 6 bases at V and 4 bases at J, leaving 10 bases unmatched. The CDR3 is 14 amino acids. Per the germline V gene, CDR1 is DFQATT and CDR2 is SNEGSKA (reference sequence). The CDR3 nucleotides read TGCAGTGCGGCGGGGGGATATTTGCGAGAGACCCAGTACTTC. Protein: CSAAGGYLRETQYF.

This clonotype was seen more than once but under ten times. The chain has TRBV4-1 and TRBJ1-1; D gene unclear. V lost 6 bases to trimming and J lost 8 bases, with 19 bases between them. This CDR3 is 14 amino acids long. CDR1 MGHRA and CDR2 YSYEKL come from the germline V gene. The CDR3: CASSLEARLAEAFF. CDR3 bases: TGCGCCAGCAGTCTAGAGGCCAGGCTGGCAGAAGCTTTCTTT.

The chain couples TRBV18 to TRBJ2-7; either TRBD1 or TRBD2 may fit D (5 bases each). Germline CDR1 reads KGHSH; CDR2 reads LQKENI. The V gene lost 3 bases and the J gene lost 9 bases, with 15 bases spanning the gap. This CDR3 comprises 13 residues. CDR3 DNA sequence: TGTGCCAGCTCACCTTCGGACACCCGGGGGCAGTACTTC. Residues: CASSPSDTRGQYF.

The table lists this clonotype with a few counts. The chain combines TRBV4-3 with TRBJ1-6; D unresolved. The germline V gene has CDR1 LGHNA and CDR2 YSLEER. V was pared by 3 bases and J by 4 bases, with 13 bases between. The CDR3 runs 16 residues. The CDR3 DNA reads as TGCGCCAGCAGCCAGGGGAGTGGAGGGTATAATTCACCCCTCCACTTT. It specifies CASSQGSGGYNSPLHF.

This clonotype was seen a handful of times. CDR3 nucleotide sequence: TGTGCCAGCAGCTTAGCGGCCGGGACTAGCGGCACTGAGCAGTTCTTC. It encodes CASSLAAGTSGTEQFF. V is TRBV7-2 and J is TRBJ2-1; TRBD2 agrees at 11 bases. This CDR3 is 16 amino acids long. J lost 9 bases, V lost 0 bases, and 7 bases had no gene match. CDR1 and CDR2 (germline): SGHTA, FQGNSA.

This clonotype was picked up a small number of times. This rearrangement joins TRBV27 to TRBJ2-5; D is unresolved. V gave up 4 bases and J gave up 1 base, with 4 bases separating them. CDR3 length equals 12 residues. Germline V gene data show CDR1 as MNHEY and CDR2 as SMNVEV (reference sequence). CDR3 loop: CASSSIQETQYF. The DNA for the CDR3 is TGTGCCAGCAGTTCGATCCAAGAGACCCAGTACTTC.

This clonotype was observed a handful of times. The V gene is TRBV4-1, the J gene TRBJ2-7; 12 positions match TRBD2. The CDR3 spans 15 residues. V lost 5 bases, J lost 2 bases, and 4 bases stayed unmatched. Germline CDR1 reads MGHRA; CDR2 reads YSYEKL. The CDR3 spells CASSMRTSGAYEQYV. CDR3 DNA sequence: TGCGCCAGCAGCATGCGGACTAGCGGGGCCTACGAGCAGTACGTC.

The gene calls are TRBV5-1 and TRBJ1-3, with a weak D call TRBD1 (5 bases). Per germline, CDR1 SGHRS and CDR2 YFSETQ. The length of the CDR3 is 15 residues. Deletions cut 6 bases from V and 0 bases from J, with 13 bases between. The CDR3 sequence: CASTPGFRSGNTIYF. DNA of the CDR3: TGCGCCAGCACGCCAGGGTTTCGCTCTGGAAACACCATATATTTT.

This clonotype showed up just a few times. An end of the junction does not agree with germline; a read error may underlie this. This chain uses TRBV12-3 or TRBV12-4 with TRBJ1-6; 7 bases fit TRBD1. This CDR3 is 15 amino acids long. The chain's CDR3 is CASSLRGQGYSPFHF. The CDR3 DNA reads as TGTGCCAGCAGCCTGAGGGGGCAGGGGTACTCACCCTTCCACTTT.

Concerning this clonotype itself: The junction departs from the called germline gene at one end, perhaps through a read error. This chain links TRBV7-9 with TRBJ2-3; 8 positions match TRBD2. The CDR3 contains 18 residues. Germline V gene lookup returns CDR1 SEHNR and CDR2 FQNEAQ (reference sequence). In nucleotides, the CDR3 is TGTGCCAGCAGCTTATTCCAGTTCGCGGGGGGCCTCACAGATACGAAGTATTTT. It specifies CASSLFQFAGGLTDTKYF.

This clonotype was picked up a small number of times. The gene calls are TRBV20-1 and TRBJ2-7; D might be TRBD1 (6 bases). Trimming removed 2 bases at V and 5 bases at J, with 10 bases between. The CDR3 is 12 residues long. Germline V gene lookup returns CDR1 DFQATT and CDR2 SNEGSKA (reference sequence). CDR3 residues: CSARIRGHEQYV. CDR3 sequence (DNA): TGCAGTGCTAGAATCAGGGGACACGAGCAGTACGTC.

This clonotype was observed a few times. V usage is TRBV7-3 and J usage is TRBJ2-1; 11 bases match TRBD2. Trimming at V came to 2 bases and at J to 7 bases, leaving 4 bases not matched to a gene. The CDR3 spans 15 residues. The germline V gene encodes CDR1 SGHTA and CDR2 FQGTGA. CDR3 protein: CASSLDLAGGNEQFF. The CDR3, as DNA: TGTGCCAGCAGCTTAGATCTAGCGGGAGGTAATGAGCAGTTCTTC.

CDR3 nucleotide sequence: TGCAGTGCTATACTAGCGGGGGTTGGACCCACAGATACGCAGTATTTT. Residues: CSAILAGVGPTDTQYF. V gene TRBV20-1 combines with J gene TRBJ2-3, with 11 bases aligning to TRBD2. CDR1 DFQATT and CDR2 SNEGSKA come from the germline V gene (reference sequence). The CDR3 has 16 residues. The V and J ends lost 4 bases and 2 bases, in that order; junction bases with no gene match: 8.

The chain couples TRBV20-1 to TRBJ2-2; TRBD2 is a possible D gene (5 bases). Per the germline V gene, CDR1 is DFQATT and CDR2 is SNEGSKA (reference sequence). Trimming took 4 bases from V and 8 from J, leaving 17 bases between them. The CDR3 contains 14 residues. The CDR3 sequence is CSATAPEGTGELFF. The CDR3, as DNA: TGCAGTGCTACTGCGCCCGAGGGAACTGGGGAGCTGTTTTTT.

There are many counts of this clonotype. The chain couples TRBV20-1 to TRBJ2-3; D is perhaps TRBD2 (7 bases). Germline CDR1 DFQATT, CDR2 SNEGSKA (reference sequence). The CDR3 loop spans 16 amino acids. V shed 1 base and J shed 1 base, with 15 bases lying between them. CDR3 sequence (DNA): TGCAGTGCTAGAGCGAGGGGGGGCTTTCGCACAGATACGCAGTATTTT. It is translated as CSARARGGFRTDTQYF.

The chain combines TRBV28 with TRBJ2-3; D is perhaps TRBD2 (5 bases). V lost 5 bases and J lost 2, with 11 bases in between. Germline CDR1 is MDHEN and CDR2 is SYDVKM. The CDR3 is 14 residues long. This CDR3 is CASSRGPYTDTQYF. As DNA, the CDR3 is TGTGCCAGCAGTCGAGGGCCCTACACAGATACGCAGTATTTT.